The 29 T cell receptor beta chains listed next were all sequenced from one sample in a study of regulatory T cells in long-lasting Graves disease. Libraries of TCR beta came from iRepertoire HTBI primers plus Arm-PCR of CDR3 regions. TCRdb ran MiXCR on the multiplex PCR reads and lists one entry per CDR3 protein. The data show approximately 400,000 distinct CDR3 sequences, 15% seen once. Described time point: newly diagnosed GD, antithyroid drugs for less than 3 months. Construction of the TCR library relied on RNA isolated from PBMCs. These records were also assigned to another study, of T cells in Graves' hyperthyroidism and ophthalmopathy.

This specimen was peripheral blood mononuclear cells (PBMCs), taken at new diagnosis, from a patient treated with antithyroid drugs. These TCRs come from a woman aged 35 to 49 with Graves disease.

The chain uses TRBV20-1 and TRBJ2-7, with TRBD1 matching over 8 bases. The germline CDR1 and CDR2 sequences are DFQATT and SNEGSKA (reference sequence). The length of the CDR3 is 14 residues. V lost 3 bases to trimming and J lost 2 bases; unmatched junction nucleotides: 6. The CDR3 DNA reads TGCAGTGCTAGGAAGACAGGGGTGACCTACGAGCAGTACTTC. Amino acids: CSARKTGVTYEQYF.

This clonotype showed up many times. The chain is built from TRBV18 and TRBJ1-2, with D perhaps matching TRBD1 (6 bases). V was clipped by 6 bases and J by 0 bases, with 11 bases between them. The V gene's germline CDR1 is KGHSH and CDR2 LQKENI. This CDR3 comprises 14 residues. CDR3 DNA: TGTGCCAGCTCCAAGGGGGGACCTAACTATGGCTACACCTTC. It translates to CASSKGGPNYGYTF.

This clonotype was detected only a few times. The chain links TRBV20-1 to TRBJ2-7; a weak D match, TRBD2 (6 bases). V was cut by 6 bases and J by 0 bases, with 21 bases left in between. This CDR3 has 16 residues. Germline-derived CDR1 and CDR2 are DFQATT and SNEGSKA (reference sequence). CDR3 sequence reads: CSAPLPGGGNSYEQYF. The CDR3 nucleotides are TGCAGTGCCCCCCTTCCAGGCGGCGGGAACTCCTACGAGCAGTACTTC.

This clonotype came up many times. The rearrangement joins TRBV11-1 to TRBJ2-7; 7 bases map to TRBD1. This CDR3 is built from 13 residues. Unmatched junction bases numbered 7, after V lost 5 bases and J lost 6 bases. CDR1 SGHAT and CDR2 FQDESV come from the germline V gene (reference sequence). In nucleotides, the CDR3 is TGTGCCAGCAGCCAAGACAGGGACGGCGAGCAGTACTTC. Encoded protein: CASSQDRDGEQYF. The full variable domain, rest sourced from reference TRBV11-1 and TRBJ2-7, is EAEVAQSPRYKITEKSQAVAFWCDPISGHATLYWYRQILGQGPELLVQFQDESVVDDSQLPKDRFSAERLKGVDSTLKIQPAELGDSAMYLCASSQDRDGEQYFGPGTRLTVT.

A remark on this clonotype: With a much larger clone just one base away, this may be a read error. The V call is TRBV7-2, the J call TRBJ2-7; 11 nucleotides line up with TRBD1. The germline CDR1 and CDR2 sequences are SGHTA and FQGNSA. This CDR3 is 13 amino acids long. The V and J ends lost 9 bases and 6 bases, in that order; junction bases with no gene match: 7. CDR3 protein: CARSADRGREQYF. CDR3 nucleotide sequence: TGTGCCAGAAGCGCGGACAGGGGGCGCGAGCAGTACTTC.

There are many counts of this clonotype. This chain joins TRBV7-9 and TRBJ2-2; possibly TRBD2 for D (5 bases). Germline assignment: CDR1 SEHNR and CDR2 FQNEAQ (reference sequence). The CDR3 runs to 14 residues. Trimming removed 8 bases at V and 5 bases at J, with 15 bases between. The CDR3 nucleotides read TGTGCCAGCTCGGAGGAGTTTGGTACCGGGGAGCTGTTTTTT. Protein sequence: CASSEEFGTGELFF. The complete variable domain, with remaining parts taken from reference TRBV7-9 and TRBJ2-2, reads DTGVSQNPRHKITKRGQNVTFRCDPISEHNRLYWYRQTLGQGPEFLTYFQNEAQLEKSRLLSDRFSAERPKGSFSTLEIQRTEQGDSAMYLCASSEEFGTGELFFGEGSRLTVL.

This clonotype was seen ten or more times. The rearrangement uses TRBV27 and TRBJ1-4, with 10 positions matching TRBD1. J gave up 3 bases and V 5 bases, and 15 bases lay outside the gene matches. CDR1 and CDR2 from the germline V gene are MNHEY and SMNVEV (reference sequence). CDR3 length: 19 amino acids. CDR3 DNA: TGTGCCAGCAGTGCCAACCGGGACAGGGGAGGTCTGGCTAATGAAAAACTGTTTTTT. Translated, it gives CASSANRDRGGLANEKLFF.

This clonotype turned up a few times. With a much larger clone just one base away, this may be a read error. The chain couples TRBV7-8 to TRBJ2-2; 9 bases map to TRBD2. CDR1 and CDR2 from the germline V gene are SGHVS and FQNEAQ. The CDR3 is 16 residues long. The DNA of the CDR3 is TGTGCCGGCAGCCCCCCTAGCGGGAAGAACACCGGGGAGCTGTTTTTT. Translated, it gives CAGSPPSGKNTGELFF. The complete variable domain, with remaining parts taken from reference TRBV7-8 and TRBJ2-2, reads GAGVSQSPRYKVAKRGQDVALRCDPISGHVSLFWYQQALGQGPEFLTYFQNEAQLDKSGLPSDRFFAERPEGSVSTLKIQRTQQEDSAVYLCAGSPPSGKNTGELFFGEGSRLTVL.

This clonotype was recorded many times. This chain links TRBV5-1 with TRBJ2-3, with D possibly TRBD1 on 6 matching bases. Trimming left V 0 bases short and J 6 bases short, with 14 bases between. Germline CDR1 reads SGHRS; CDR2 reads YFSETQ. This CDR3 has 15 residues. This CDR3 reads CASSLEGRGLDTQYF. The CDR3 DNA sequence: TGCGCCAGCAGCTTGGAGGGAAGGGGGTTGGATACGCAGTATTTT.

This clonotype was detected ten times or more. CDR3 amino acids: CASSPGAQRNQPQHF. As DNA, the CDR3 is TGCGCCAGCAGCCCGGGCGCACAGCGCAATCAGCCCCAGCATTTT. The rearrangement links TRBV5-1 to TRBJ1-5; no clear D. CDR1 and CDR2 from the germline V gene are SGHRS and YFSETQ. V was shortened by 4 bases and J by 2 bases, with 13 bases between the two germline ends. The CDR3 covers 15 residues.

This clonotype was seen many times. The J gene is TRBJ2-1, the V gene TRBV2; no reliable D call. The V gene's germline CDR1 is SNHLY and CDR2 FYNNEI. The CDR3 is made up of 10 amino acids. Trimming stripped 6 bases from V and 10 bases from J, with 7 bases between. In DNA, the CDR3 is TGTGCCAGCAGCACCGGCGAGCAGTTCTTC. It specifies CASSTGEQFF. Full variable domain (rest looked up from reference TRBV2 and TRBJ2-1): EPEVTQTPSHQVTQMGQEVILRCVPISNHLYFYWYRQILGQKVEFLVSFYNNEISEKSEIFDDQFSVERPDGSNFTLKIRSTKLEDSAMYFCASSTGEQFFGPGTRLTVL.

J is TRBJ1-1 and V is TRBV27, with 10 bases fitting TRBD1. The V and J ends lost 5 bases and 0 bases, in that order; junction bases with no gene match: 6. CDR3 size: 16 residues. The germline gives CDR1 MNHEY, CDR2 SMNVEV (reference sequence). The CDR3: CASSPGTGALNTEAFF. CDR3 sequence (DNA): TGTGCCAGCAGTCCAGGGACAGGGGCTTTGAACACTGAAGCTTTCTTT.

This clonotype was detected many times. The rearrangement joins TRBV28 to TRBJ1-5; no firm D call. The CDR3 has 15 amino acids. The V gene lost 10 bases and the J gene lost 0 bases, with 16 bases spanning the gap. Germline V gene data show CDR1 as MDHEN and CDR2 as SYDVKM. The CDR3 DNA follows: TGTGCCACCTATCCAACGGCGTTTAGCAATCAGCCCCAGCATTTT. It yields the protein CATYPTAFSNQPQHF.

V is TRBV11-2 and J is TRBJ2-7, with 9 bases lining up with TRBD2. This CDR3 region has 15 residues. Per the germline V gene, CDR1 is SGHAT and CDR2 is FQNNGV. J gave up 2 bases and V 2 bases, and 4 bases lay outside the gene matches. CDR3 loop: CASSLTRTSAYEQYF. Written as DNA, the CDR3 is TGTGCCAGCAGCTTAACCCGGACTAGCGCCTACGAGCAGTACTTC.

This clonotype was counted only a few times. The V gene is TRBV27, the J gene TRBJ2-5; 12 bases match TRBD2. Germline V lookup: CDR1 MNHEY, CDR2 SMNVEV (reference sequence). Trimming took 4 bases from V and 4 from J; bases not matched to a gene: 7. The length of the CDR3 is 16 residues. The CDR3 reads CASSSPSGRARETQYF. Here the CDR3 DNA reads TGTGCCAGCAGTTCCCCTAGCGGGAGGGCCCGAGAGACCCAGTACTTC.

The chain uses TRBV11-2 and TRBJ2-5, with 8 bases identical to TRBD2. CDR3 length equals 16 residues. With 3 bases clipped from V and 1 base from J, the junction kept 7 bases outside the gene matches. The germline gives CDR1 SGHAT, CDR2 FQNNGV. The CDR3 protein is CASSLAGGGSQETQYF. CDR3 DNA: TGTGCCAGCAGCTTGGCGGGAGGAGGGTCCCAAGAGACCCAGTACTTC.

The rearrangement joins TRBV7-6 to TRBJ2-3; TRBD1 aligns across 10 bases. In germline, CDR1 is SGHVS, CDR2 FNYEAQ. CDR3 size: 15 residues. Trimming took 5 bases from V and 6 from J; bases not matched to a gene: 8. The CDR3 bases are TGTGCCAGCAGCCTAGTGGGGACAGGGGCGGATACGCAGTATTTT. It translates to CASSLVGTGADTQYF. Together with reference TRBV7-6 and TRBJ2-3, the CDR3 gives the full variable domain: GAGVSQSPRYKVTKRGQDVALRCDPISGHVSLYWYRQALGQGPEFLTYFNYEAQQDKSGLPNDRFSAERPEGSISTLTIQRTEQRDSAMYRCASSLVGTGADTQYFGPGTRLTVL.

As concerns this clonotype: A far more abundant clone sits one base away, making this likely a read error. V gene TRBV11-2 combines with J gene TRBJ1-1; D not certain. CDR3 length: 14 residues. The germline gives CDR1 SGHAT, CDR2 FQNNGV. This chain's CDR3 is CASSLGRVNTEALF. As DNA, the CDR3 is TGTGCCAGCAGCTTAGGGCGGGTGAACACTGAAGCTCTCTTT.

This clonotype showed up many times. CDR3 region: CASSSPWGSYNEQFF. CDR3 sequence (DNA): TGTGCCAGCAGCTCACCCTGGGGTAGCTACAATGAGCAGTTCTTC. The chain has TRBV7-9 and TRBJ2-1, with D unclear. CDR3 length: 15 residues. V was shortened by 4 bases and J by 3 bases, with 13 bases between the two germline ends. The germline V gene has CDR1 SEHNR and CDR2 FQNEAQ (reference sequence).

This clonotype was seen a handful of times. J is TRBJ1-1 and V is TRBV6-5; the D is unclear. CDR1 and CDR2 (germline): MNHEY, SVGAGI. CDR3 length: 13 residues. Trimming removed 2 bases at V and 3 bases at J, with 7 bases between. CDR3 bases: TGTGCCAGCAGTTACGCCGAGGACACTGAAGCTTTCTTT. Amino acid sequence: CASSYAEDTEAFF.

This clonotype was counted between two and nine times. This chain links TRBV28 with TRBJ2-3, with 10 bases that match TRBD1. The CDR3 totals 16 residues. With 7 bases clipped from V and 1 base from J, the junction kept 8 bases outside the gene matches. The germline V gene has CDR1 MDHEN and CDR2 SYDVKM. DNA for the CDR3: TGTGCCAGCATTCCCGACAGGGGGCGAGGCACAGATACGCAGTATTTT. Translation: CASIPDRGRGTDTQYF.

In its sample, this clonotype was seen many times. V and J are TRBV19 and TRBJ2-7; no reliable D call. The CDR3 extends over 13 amino acids. V dropped 5 bases and J dropped 3 bases, with 11 bases sitting between them. Germline V gives CDR1 LNHDA, CDR2 SQIVND (reference sequence). The CDR3 spells CASSSESNYEQYF. Here the CDR3 DNA reads TGTGCCAGTAGTTCCGAGTCAAACTACGAGCAGTACTTC.

Notes on this clonotype: This clone may be a read error of a much larger clone one base away. The J gene is TRBJ1-1, the V gene TRBV11-3; maybe TRBD1 (5 bases). CDR3 length: 16 amino acids. Germline lookup yields CDR1 SGHNT and CDR2 YENEEA. The CDR3 region is CASSLAGYLLDTGAFF. For the CDR3, the DNA is TGTGCCAGCAGCTTAGCAGGGTACCTTTTAGACACTGGAGCTTTCTTT. The variable domain in full, completed from reference TRBV11-3 and TRBJ1-1, reads EAGVVQSPRYKIIEKKQPVAFWCNPISGHNTLYWYLQNLGQGPELLIRYENEEAVDDSQLPKDRFSAERLKGVDSTLKIQPAELGDSAVYLCASSLAGYLLDTGAFFGQGTRLTVV.

This clonotype was seen only a few times. A much bigger clone sits one base away, suggesting this may be a read error. V gene TRBV12-3 or TRBV12-4 combines with J gene TRBJ2-5; TRBD1 aligns across 8 bases. The CDR3 spans 13 residues. The CDR3 sequence is CTSSDRGQETQYF. The CDR3 coding sequence is TGTACCAGCAGCGACAGGGGACAAGAGACCCAGTACTTC.

There are many counts of this clonotype. The chain has TRBV2 and TRBJ1-2, with TRBD1 matching 7 bases. J was trimmed by 4 bases and V by 7 bases; bases with no gene match: 12. Germline assignment: CDR1 SNHLY and CDR2 FYNNEI. The CDR3 runs 15 residues. The CDR3 bases are TGTGCCAGCACAGTATCCGGACAGGCCTCCTATGGCTACACCTTC. This codes for CASTVSGQASYGYTF. Using reference TRBV2 and TRBJ1-2 for the parts outside the CDR3, the full variable domain is EPEVTQTPSHQVTQMGQEVILRCVPISNHLYFYWYRQILGQKVEFLVSFYNNEISEKSEIFDDQFSVERPDGSNFTLKIRSTKLEDSAMYFCASTVSGQASYGYTFGSGTRLTVV.

This chain connects TRBV4-1 to TRBJ1-1, with a tentative D call TRBD1 (5 bases). The V gene's germline CDR1 is MGHRA and CDR2 YSYEKL. CDR3 length: 15 residues. The germline V and J ends were trimmed by 4 bases and 5 bases, with 17 bases remaining between them. The CDR3 DNA follows: TGCGCCAGCAGCCTTCTATTGGCAGGGAGGACTGAAGCTTTCTTT. Encoded protein: CASSLLLAGRTEAFF.

This clonotype showed up many times. The chain recombines TRBV29-1 with TRBJ1-4; possible D gene TRBD1, 5 bases. Trimming removed 7 bases from V and 6 bases from J, with 9 bases in between. Germline lookup yields CDR1 SQVTM and CDR2 ANQGSEA. The length of the CDR3 is 11 residues. The CDR3 DNA follows: TGCAGCGCCCGGGGCCATGAAAAACTGTTTTTT. This encodes CSARGHEKLFF.

The V and J genes are TRBV19 and TRBJ1-2; the D gene is possibly TRBD1 (6 bases). There are 14 residues in the CDR3. Deletions cut 6 bases from V and 2 bases from J, with 13 bases between. Germline V CDR1 and CDR2: LNHDA, SQIVND (reference sequence). In DNA form, the CDR3 reads TGTGCCAGTAGAGTGACAGGAGCGAACTATGGCTACACCTTC. As protein: CASRVTGANYGYTF.

This clonotype has more than one count but fewer than ten. The gene calls are TRBV29-1 and TRBJ2-3; 7 bases are a match to TRBD1. CDR1 is SQVTM and CDR2 is ANQGSEA in the germline V gene. This CDR3 is 17 amino acids long. J was trimmed by 3 bases and V by 4 bases; bases with no gene match: 16. Written as DNA, the CDR3 is TGCAGCGTTGCGGGGACCGAACAGGGGTTAAGGACAGATACGCAGTATTTT. It yields the protein CSVAGTEQGLRTDTQYF.